Each of the 21 T cell receptor beta chains below was sequenced from the same sample in a study of T cell responses to AZD1222 COVID-19 vaccine (dated by TCRdb to the early 2020s). The sample's time point label is to be understood as: baseline before first vaccination. Library preparation employed the immunoSEQ multiplex PCR assay. Sourced from immuneACCESS, this table was stored by TCRdb with only in-frame sequences that have V and J called. A share of the clones is absent; for the studies checked, an unresolved V gene accounts for under half, and the remainder has no known explanation. In all, the sample holds nearly 110,000 clones, and approximately 90% of those were seen once. The ten most abundant clones make up approximately 22% of the sample. Sequencing was performed on peripheral blood, taken on day 0 of AZD1222 vaccination. The receptors shown here come from an adult in good health.

The chain employs TRBV7-8 and TRBJ2-7; 7 bases are a match to TRBD2. The V gene's germline CDR1 is SGHVS and CDR2 FQNEAQ. The V gene end was trimmed by 2 bases and the J gene end by 3 bases; junction bases not matched to a gene: 10. The CDR3 runs 16 residues. The CDR3 DNA reads as TGTGCCAGCAGCTTAAGCCTGATGGGAGGGAACTACGAGCAGTACTTC. It specifies CASSLSLMGGNYEQYF. Looking up the rest from reference TRBV7-8 and TRBJ2-7 gives the full variable domain: GAGVSQSPRYKVAKRGQDVALRCDPISGHVSLFWYQQALGQGPEFLTYFQNEAQLDKSGLPSDRFFAERPEGSVSTLKIQRTQQEDSAVYLCASSLSLMGGNYEQYFGPGTRLTVT.

The V call is TRBV4-2, the J call TRBJ1-3; maybe TRBD1 (6 bases). CDR1 is LGHNA and CDR2 is YNFKEQ in the germline V gene. The ends were cut back, 0 bases at V and 2 bases at J, with 17 bases in the middle. The CDR3 extends over 18 amino acids. CDR3 in DNA: TGTGCCAGCAGCCAAGAAGAAGTTCTTGGGACAACTGGAAACACCATATATTTT. Amino acids: CASSQEEVLGTTGNTIYF.

This clone is a singleton in its sample. The J gene is TRBJ2-3, the V gene TRBV9, with D possibly matching TRBD1 (5 bases). CDR3 length: 14 amino acids. V lost 0 bases, J lost 7 bases, and 12 bases lay in between. Germline assignment: CDR1 SGDLS and CDR2 YYNGEE. The chain's CDR3 is CASSVGTTMHTQYF. The CDR3 nucleotides are TGTGCCAGCAGCGTAGGGACAACGATGCATACGCAGTATTTT.

The rearrangement joins TRBV7-9 to TRBJ1-3; weak D call: TRBD1 (6 bases). The length of the CDR3 is 14 residues. V gave up 5 bases and J gave up 4 bases, with 12 bases separating them. Per germline, CDR1 SEHNR and CDR2 FQNEAQ (reference sequence). This CDR3 reads CASSTGTSGNTIYF. Here the CDR3 DNA reads TGTGCCAGCAGCACCGGGACATCAGGAAACACCATATATTTT.

The chain couples TRBV18 to TRBJ2-7; D is undetermined. V dropped 6 bases and J dropped 2 bases, with 5 bases sitting between them. From germline, CDR1 is KGHSH and CDR2 LQKENI. The CDR3 is 11 residues long. The CDR3 loop reads CASSRTYEQYF. The DNA of the CDR3 is TGTGCCAGCTCTCGCACCTACGAGCAGTACTTC.

The rearrangement joins TRBV4-1 to TRBJ1-5, with 7 bases aligning to TRBD1. Germline CDR1 and CDR2: MGHRA and YSYEKL. The CDR3 has 15 residues. V was pared by 3 bases and J by 5 bases, with 7 bases of the junction left unmatched. In nucleotides, the CDR3 is TGCGCCAGCAGCCACGCCAGGGGGGTCGATCAGCCCCAGCATTTT. It codes for CASSHARGVDQPQHF.

The rearrangement links TRBV6-5 to TRBJ1-2; D gene ambiguous. Looked up from germline, CDR1 is MNHEY and CDR2 is SVGAGI. V was trimmed by 2 bases and J by 5 bases, leaving 12 bases between them. This CDR3 spans 14 amino acids. This CDR3 reads CASSYARSRYGYTF. DNA for the CDR3: TGTGCCAGCAGTTACGCCCGGTCTCGGTATGGCTACACCTTC.

The chain employs TRBV4-1 and TRBJ2-5, with D perhaps TRBD1 or TRBD2 (5 bases each). Germline V gene data show CDR1 as MGHRA and CDR2 as YSYEKL. V was shortened by 4 bases and J by 5 bases, with 11 bases between the two germline ends. The CDR3 has 13 amino acids. Written as DNA, the CDR3 is TGCGCCAGCAGCCGAACTAGGGGTGAGACCCAGTACTTC. This codes for CASSRTRGETQYF.

J is TRBJ1-2 and V is TRBV27; 7 nucleotides align to TRBD1. The CDR3 sequence is 15 residues long. From germline, CDR1 is MNHEY and CDR2 SMNVEV (reference sequence). The ends lost 5 bases at V and 4 bases at J; junction bases unmatched: 10. The chain's CDR3 is CASSLTGLSTYGYTF. The CDR3 DNA follows: TGTGCCAGCAGTCTGACAGGGTTAAGTACCTATGGCTACACCTTC.

This chain's CDR3 is CASKPTNGDQPQHF. The CDR3 region has the DNA TGTGCCAGCAAGCCCACCAACGGGGATCAGCCCCAGCATTTT. V is TRBV2 and J is TRBJ1-5; D is undetermined. The CDR3 contains 14 residues. Trimming took 7 bases from V and 5 from J, leaving 15 bases between them. Germline V gene sequence: CDR1 SNHLY, CDR2 FYNNEI.

This clone was seen just once. This sequence joins TRBV29-1 and TRBJ1-3, with unresolved D. Germline values: CDR1 SQVTM, CDR2 ANQGSEA. The V end was cut by 3 bases, the J end by 0 bases, with 6 bases between. The CDR3 extends over 13 amino acids. Here the CDR3 DNA reads TGCAGCGTTGAGAACAGCTCTGGAAACACCATATATTTT. This translates into CSVENSSGNTIYF.

The J gene is TRBJ2-3, the V gene TRBV9; D assignment may be TRBD1 or TRBD2 (6 bases each). Trimming took off 2 bases at V and 4 bases at J, with 11 bases between the two ends. The CDR3 runs to 14 residues. The V gene's germline CDR1 is SGDLS and CDR2 YYNGEE. In DNA form, the CDR3 reads TGTGCCAGCAGCGTTGGGGGGCCGGCAGATACGCAGTATTTT. Its protein product is CASSVGGPADTQYF.

This clone came up a few times. CDR3 bases: TGTGCCAGTAGTATCGTCAGGGCCCAGCCCCAGCATTTT. This gives the protein CASSIVRAQPQHF. The J gene is TRBJ1-5, the V gene TRBV19; a possible D gene is TRBD1 (5 bases). CDR3 length equals 13 residues. Trimming removed 3 bases at V and 7 bases at J, with 10 bases between. Germline V gene sequence: CDR1 LNHDA, CDR2 SQIVND (reference sequence).

The rearrangement links TRBV19 to TRBJ2-2; D might be TRBD2 (7 bases). The CDR3 runs 16 residues. Germline V gene data show CDR1 as LNHDA and CDR2 as SQIVND (reference sequence). The V end was cut by 3 bases, the J end by 7 bases, with 18 bases between. CDR3 DNA: TGTGCCAGTAGTATCCCGGGGGGCAGGCGGGGCGGGGAGCTGTTTTTT. Protein product: CASSIPGGRRGGELFF.

The chain recombines TRBV9 with TRBJ2-7, with TRBD2 identical over 10 bases. V trimming: 4 bases; J trimming: 3 bases; junction bases outside the gene matches: 10. The CDR3 spans 16 residues. Per the germline V gene, CDR1 is SGDLS and CDR2 is YYNGEE. The CDR3 nucleotides are TGTGCCAGCAGCTTAAGTAGCGGGGGGACCGTCTACGAGCAGTACTTC. It translates to CASSLSSGGTVYEQYF. The full variable domain, rest sourced from reference TRBV9 and TRBJ2-7, is DSGVTQTPKHLITATGQRVTLRCSPRSGDLSVYWYQQSLDQGLQFLIQYYNGEERAKGNILERFSAQQFPDLHSELNLSSLELGDSALYFCASSLSSGGTVYEQYFGPGTRLTVT.

This clone is a singleton in its sample. The rearrangement links TRBV7-2 to TRBJ2-7, with 9 bases fitting TRBD1. The CDR3 has 16 residues. Germline assignment: CDR1 SGHTA and CDR2 FQGNSA. V trimming: 5 bases; J trimming: 1 base; junction bases outside the gene matches: 9. As DNA, the CDR3 is TGTGCCAGCAGCCTTTACCCGGGACAGGGTTCCTACGAGCAGTACTTC. Protein: CASSLYPGQGSYEQYF.

This clone was seen a handful of times. The chain employs TRBV27 and TRBJ2-1, with D maybe TRBD2 (5 bases). This CDR3 has 14 residues. Germline CDR1 is MNHEY and CDR2 is SMNVEV (reference sequence). Trimming left V 5 bases short and J 1 base short, with 9 bases between. The CDR3 is CASSDTRSYNEQFF. The CDR3 DNA reads as TGTGCCAGCAGTGACACTAGATCCTACAATGAGCAGTTCTTC.

The CDR3 DNA is TGTGCCAGCAGCCAAGCCAGACAGGACAATGAGCAGTTCTTC. As protein: CASSQARQDNEQFF. The chain links TRBV3-1 (or the pseudogene TRBV3-2) to TRBJ2-1; maybe TRBD1 (6 bases). The germline gives CDR1 LGHDT, CDR2 YNNKEL (reference sequence). There are 14 residues in the CDR3. The V gene lost 1 base and the J gene lost 5 bases, with 9 bases spanning the gap.

The J gene is TRBJ1-4, the V gene TRBV4-2, with unresolved D. This CDR3 region has 16 residues. Trimming stripped 1 base from V and 4 bases from J, with 13 bases between. Looked up from germline, CDR1 is LGHNA and CDR2 is YNFKEQ. CDR3 region: CASSQVLAARNEKLFF. CDR3 bases: TGTGCCAGCAGCCAAGTGTTGGCAGCCCGTAATGAAAAACTGTTTTTT.

V is TRBV18 and J is TRBJ1-2, with 7 bases fitting TRBD1. This CDR3 is 14 amino acids long. Germline CDR1 KGHSH, CDR2 LQKENI. J gave up 1 base and V 6 bases, and 5 bases lay outside the gene matches. The CDR3 nucleotides are TGTGCCAGCTCCCCCGGACAGGATAACTATGGCTACACCTTC. It codes for CASSPGQDNYGYTF. The variable domain in full, with the rest retrieved from reference TRBV18 and TRBJ1-2, is NAGVMQNPRHLVRRRGQEARLRCSPMKGHSHVYWYRQLPEEGLKFMVYLQKENIIDESGMPKERFSAEFPKEGPSILRIQQVVRGDSAAYFCASSPGQDNYGYTFGSGTRLTVV.

V usage is TRBV12-5 and J usage is TRBJ2-7, with D perhaps matching TRBD2 (5 bases). The CDR3 consists of 14 residues. The V gene's germline CDR1 is LGHNT and CDR2 FRNRAP. Trimming pared 3 bases from V and 2 bases from J, leaving 11 bases between. The CDR3 DNA is TGTGCTAGTGGTTTCCCCAGGAGGCCCTACGAGCAGTACTTC. As protein: CASGFPRRPYEQYF.